This TCR beta chain was observed in a study of STAT5B mutations in CD4+ large granular lymphocyte leukemia (dated by TCRdb to between 2020 and 2023). General notes on the study: Among healthy controls, the CDR3 'QG' motif was associated with a particular HLA allele. The TCRbeta repertoires of CD4+ T-cell large granular lymphocyte leukemia patients were compared with the TCRbeta repertoires of healthy blood donors. Flow cytometry on FACSCanto II or FACSVerse confirmed that purified fractions exceeded 95% purity among lymphocytes. The research as a whole found: Main leukemic clonotypes were private to each patient, although less than 30% of the main leukemic clonotypes were found at low frequency in the non-leukemic repertoires of other patients. TRBV06-family usage was enriched among the top patient clones (8/27) compared with healthy controls (2/35). The data were not HLA-matched, and the relatively small sample size could explain the higher clonality seen in CD4+ compared with CD8+ T-LGLL. CD4-sorted patient repertoires appeared more clonal than healthy CD4+ repertoires, and this difference persisted after removing the putative leukemic clones.

A distance of 13 bases separates the germline ends of V and J, which lose 0 bases and 8 bases respectively. The cysteine opens and the phenylalanine closes a CDR3 of 14 amino acids. Only the CDR3 DNA is retained, 42 bases long and in frame from the first base. CDR1 and CDR2 (LGHNA, YNFKEQ) derive from the germline V gene. The immunoSEQ assay at survey resolution was applied to genomic DNA for sequencing of TCRbeta rearrangements. The authors processed their data as follows. A lowest detectable productive clonotype frequency of 2.59 x 10-5 was observed in the TCR sequencing data. Analyses included only productive TCRbeta rearrangements, meaning complete and in-frame sequences. The clonality of each sample was calculated as Simpson clonality in the immunoSEQ Analyzer version 3.0. Based on frequency, clones were grouped as very rare, small, medium, large (1-20%) or hyperexpanded (>20%). Generation probabilities were estimated with OLGA 1.2.3, V-gene circos plots were made with VDJtools, specificities were looked up in VDJdb, and CDR3 motifs were identified with GLIPH. The immuneACCESS repertoire file appears here via TCRdb, limited to in-frame rearrangements. These files lack a portion of the clones; in checked studies, under half of the deficit traces to unresolved V genes, and the cause of the others is not known. V and J calls and clone size follow that table, whereas D and trimming were derived from the DNA. This sample holds some 35,000 clones; roughly four fifths were observed only once. More than 2% of the sample lies in the top ten.

As concerns this clone: Its antigen is currently not known. Base qualities are not recorded, but no much larger clone differs from it by a single base.

Healthy controls were roughly 40 blood donors whose buffy coats came from the Finnish Red Cross blood service. All TCR-sequenced material derived from peripheral blood: patient blood samples and healthy donor buffy coats. Peripheral blood mononuclear cells were isolated by Ficoll-Hypaque gradient centrifugation. CD4+ cells were magnetically purified from the buffy coats of healthy controls. Genomic DNA was extracted using the Gentra Puregene Cell and Tissue kit, and a Qubit 2.0 fluorometer was used to quantify it. The sample comprised CD4+ T cells from blood buffy coats. This receptor chain uses TRBV4-2 and TRBJ1-2; no D segment can be confidently identified. The TCR originated in a human donor in good health. The CDR3 protein is CASSQDQPRRGYTF. Read as DNA, the sequence is TGTGCCAGCAGCCAAGACCAACCCCGGCGGGGCTACACCTTC.